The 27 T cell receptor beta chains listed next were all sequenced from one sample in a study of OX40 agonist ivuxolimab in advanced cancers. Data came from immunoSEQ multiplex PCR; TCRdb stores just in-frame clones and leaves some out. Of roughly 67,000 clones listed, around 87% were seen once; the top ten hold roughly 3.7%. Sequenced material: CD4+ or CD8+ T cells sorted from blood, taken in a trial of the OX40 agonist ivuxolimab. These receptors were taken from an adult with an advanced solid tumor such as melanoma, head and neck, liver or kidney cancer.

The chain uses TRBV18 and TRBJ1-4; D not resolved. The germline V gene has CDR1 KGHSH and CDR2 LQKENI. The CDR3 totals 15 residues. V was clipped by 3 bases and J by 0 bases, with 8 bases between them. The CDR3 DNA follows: TGTGCCAGCTCACCGCAGAGACCAACTAATGAAAAACTGTTTTTT. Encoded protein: CASSPQRPTNEKLFF.

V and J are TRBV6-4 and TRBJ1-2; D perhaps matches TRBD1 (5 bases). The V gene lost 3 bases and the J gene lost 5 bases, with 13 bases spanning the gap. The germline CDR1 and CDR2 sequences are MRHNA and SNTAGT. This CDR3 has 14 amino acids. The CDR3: CASSETGTGYGYTF. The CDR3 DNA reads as TGTGCCAGCAGTGAGACCGGGACGGGATATGGCTACACCTTC.

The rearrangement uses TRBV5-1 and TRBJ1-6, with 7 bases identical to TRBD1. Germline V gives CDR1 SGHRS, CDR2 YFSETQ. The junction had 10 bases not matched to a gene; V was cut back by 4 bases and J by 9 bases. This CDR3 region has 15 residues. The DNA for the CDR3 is TGCGCCAGCAGCCAGGGGGTCGGCACCACTTCACCCCTCCACTTT. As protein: CASSQGVGTTSPLHF. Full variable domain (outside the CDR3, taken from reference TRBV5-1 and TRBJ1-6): KAGVTQTPRYLIKTRGQQVTLSCSPISGHRSVSWYQQTPGQGLQFLFEYFSETQRNKGNFPGRFSGRQFSNSRSEMNVSTLELGDSALYLCASSQGVGTTSPLHFGNGTRLTVT.

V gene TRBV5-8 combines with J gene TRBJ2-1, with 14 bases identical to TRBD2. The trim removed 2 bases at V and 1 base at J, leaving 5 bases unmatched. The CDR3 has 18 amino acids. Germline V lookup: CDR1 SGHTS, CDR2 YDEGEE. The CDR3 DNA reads TGTGCCAGCAGCTTTACGGGACTAGCGGGAGTGTCCTACAATGAGCAGTTCTTC. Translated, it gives CASSFTGLAGVSYNEQFF.

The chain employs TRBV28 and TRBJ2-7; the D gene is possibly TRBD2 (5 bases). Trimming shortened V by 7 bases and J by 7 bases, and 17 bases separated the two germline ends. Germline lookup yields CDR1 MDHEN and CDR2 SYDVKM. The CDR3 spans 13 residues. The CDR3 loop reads CASILGSSGEQYF. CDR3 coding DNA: TGTGCCAGCATCTTGGGCTCTTCGGGGGAGCAGTACTTC.

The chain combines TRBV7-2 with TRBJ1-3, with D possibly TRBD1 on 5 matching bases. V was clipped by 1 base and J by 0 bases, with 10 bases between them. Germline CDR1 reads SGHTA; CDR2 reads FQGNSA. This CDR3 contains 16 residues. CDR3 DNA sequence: TGTGCCAGCAGCTTAGGCGGGACGGTCTCTGGAAACACCATATATTTT. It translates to CASSLGGTVSGNTIYF.

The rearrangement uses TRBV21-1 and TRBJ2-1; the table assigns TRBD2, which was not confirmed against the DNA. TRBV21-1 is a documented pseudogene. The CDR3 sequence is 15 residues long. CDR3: CASSTSGIIYNEQFF. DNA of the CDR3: TGTGCCAGCAGCACTAGCGGGATAATCTACAATGAGCAGTTCTTC.

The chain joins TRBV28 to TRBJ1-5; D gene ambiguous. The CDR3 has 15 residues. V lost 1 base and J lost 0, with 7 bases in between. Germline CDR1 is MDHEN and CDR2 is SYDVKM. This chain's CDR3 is CASSLSQVSNQPQHF. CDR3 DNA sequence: TGTGCCAGCAGTTTATCTCAGGTTAGCAATCAGCCCCAGCATTTT.

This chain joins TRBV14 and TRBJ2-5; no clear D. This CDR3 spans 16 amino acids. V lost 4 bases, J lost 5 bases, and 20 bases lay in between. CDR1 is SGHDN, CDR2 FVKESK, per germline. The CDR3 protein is CASSLGWHTVGETQYF. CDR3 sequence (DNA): TGTGCCAGCAGCCTAGGATGGCATACAGTAGGGGAGACCCAGTACTTC. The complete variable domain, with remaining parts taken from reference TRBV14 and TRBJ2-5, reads EAGVTQFPSHSVIEKGQTVTLRCDPISGHDNLYWYRRVMGKEIKFLLHFVKESKQDESGMPNNRFLAERTGGTYSTLKVQPAELEDSGVYFCASSLGWHTVGETQYFGPGTRLLVL.

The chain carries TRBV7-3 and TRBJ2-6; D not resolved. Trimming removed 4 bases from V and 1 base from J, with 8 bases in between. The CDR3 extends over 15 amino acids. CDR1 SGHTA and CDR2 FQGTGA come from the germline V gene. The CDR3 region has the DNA TGTGCCAGCAGCTCTCGGATTTCTGGGGCCAACGTCCTGACTTTC. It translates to CASSSRISGANVLTF.

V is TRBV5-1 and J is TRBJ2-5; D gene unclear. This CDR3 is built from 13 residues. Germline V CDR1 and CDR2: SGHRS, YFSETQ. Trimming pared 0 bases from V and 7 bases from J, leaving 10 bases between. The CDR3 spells CASSLESAGTQYF. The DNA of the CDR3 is TGCGCCAGCAGCTTGGAAAGCGCCGGGACCCAGTACTTC.

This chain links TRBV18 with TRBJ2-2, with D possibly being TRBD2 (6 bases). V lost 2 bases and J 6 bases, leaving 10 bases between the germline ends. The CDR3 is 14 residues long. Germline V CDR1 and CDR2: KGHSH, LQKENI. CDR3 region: CASSPGPGAGELFF. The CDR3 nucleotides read TGTGCCAGCTCACCAGGACCGGGGGCCGGGGAGCTGTTTTTT.

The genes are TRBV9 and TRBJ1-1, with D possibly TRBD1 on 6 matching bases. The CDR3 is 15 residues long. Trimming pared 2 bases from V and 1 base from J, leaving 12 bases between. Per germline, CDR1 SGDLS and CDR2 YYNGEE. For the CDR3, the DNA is TGTGCCAGCAGCGTGGGGGCAGGTAAGAACACTGAAGCTTTCTTT. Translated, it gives CASSVGAGKNTEAFF.

CDR3 region: CASRGDEFSYTF. CDR3 in DNA: TGTGCCAGCAGGGGGGACGAATTCAGCTACACCTTC. V and J are TRBV2 and TRBJ1-2; tentatively, D is TRBD1 (5 bases). Germline lookup yields CDR1 SNHLY and CDR2 FYNNEI. The CDR3 sequence is 12 residues long. The V gene lost 6 bases and the J gene lost 9 bases, with 14 bases spanning the gap.

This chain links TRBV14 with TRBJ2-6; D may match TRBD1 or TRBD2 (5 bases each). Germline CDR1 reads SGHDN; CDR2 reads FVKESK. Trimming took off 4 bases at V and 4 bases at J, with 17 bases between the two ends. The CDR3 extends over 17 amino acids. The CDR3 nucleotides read TGTGCCAGCAGCCTACGGGACGGACCGTCCGGGGCCAACGTCCTGACTTTC. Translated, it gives CASSLRDGPSGANVLTF.

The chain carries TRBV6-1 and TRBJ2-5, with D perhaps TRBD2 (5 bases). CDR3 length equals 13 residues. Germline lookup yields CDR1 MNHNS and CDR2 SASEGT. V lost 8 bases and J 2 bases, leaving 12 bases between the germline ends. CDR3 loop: CASCRERQETQYF. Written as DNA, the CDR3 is TGTGCCAGCTGCCGGGAAAGACAAGAGACCCAGTACTTC.

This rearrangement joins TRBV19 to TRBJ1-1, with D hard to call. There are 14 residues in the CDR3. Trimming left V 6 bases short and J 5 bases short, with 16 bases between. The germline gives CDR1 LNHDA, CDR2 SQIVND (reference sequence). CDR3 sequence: CASSWGGGRTEAFF. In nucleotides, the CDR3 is TGTGCCAGTAGCTGGGGTGGTGGGAGGACTGAAGCTTTCTTT. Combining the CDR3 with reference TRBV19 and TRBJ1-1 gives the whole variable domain DGGITQSPKYLFRKEGQNVTLSCEQNLNHDAMYWYRQDPGQGLRLIYYSQIVNDFQKGDIAEGYSVSREKKESFPLTVTSAQKNPTAFYLCASSWGGGRTEAFFGQGTRLTVV.

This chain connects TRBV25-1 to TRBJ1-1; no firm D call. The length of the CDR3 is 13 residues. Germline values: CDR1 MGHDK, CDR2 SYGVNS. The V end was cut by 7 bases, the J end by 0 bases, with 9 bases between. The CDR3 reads CASTGSMNTEAFF. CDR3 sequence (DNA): TGTGCCAGCACGGGCAGTATGAACACTGAAGCTTTCTTT.

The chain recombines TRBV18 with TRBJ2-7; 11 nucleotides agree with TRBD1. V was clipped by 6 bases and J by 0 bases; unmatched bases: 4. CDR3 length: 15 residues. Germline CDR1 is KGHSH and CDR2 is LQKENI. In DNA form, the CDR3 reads TGTGCCAGCTCCCAAGGGACAGGGGGCTCCTACGAGCAGTACTTC. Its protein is CASSQGTGGSYEQYF.

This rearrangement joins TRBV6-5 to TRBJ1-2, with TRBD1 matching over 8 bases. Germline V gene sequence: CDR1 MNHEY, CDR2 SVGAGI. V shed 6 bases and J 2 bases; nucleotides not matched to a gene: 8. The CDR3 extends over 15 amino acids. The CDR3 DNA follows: TGTGCCAGCAGAACAAGACAGGGGACGAACTATGGCTACACCTTC. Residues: CASRTRQGTNYGYTF.

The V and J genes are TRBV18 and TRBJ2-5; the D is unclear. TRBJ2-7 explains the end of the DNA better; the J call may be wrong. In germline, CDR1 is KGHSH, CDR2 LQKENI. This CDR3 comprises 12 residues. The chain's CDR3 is CASSPPLGEQYF. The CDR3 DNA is TGTGCCAGCTCACCACCATTAGGCGAGCAGTACTTC.

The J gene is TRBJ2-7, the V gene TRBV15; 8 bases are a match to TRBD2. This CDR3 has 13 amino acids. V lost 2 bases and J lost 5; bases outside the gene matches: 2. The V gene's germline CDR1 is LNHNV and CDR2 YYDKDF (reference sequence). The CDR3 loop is CATSRQTSDEQYF. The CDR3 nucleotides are TGTGCCACCAGCAGACAGACTAGCGACGAGCAGTACTTC.

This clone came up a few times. CDR3: CAISEPGSSTSYEQYF. The CDR3 bases are TGTGCCATCAGTGAGCCGGGCTCTAGCACATCCTACGAGCAGTACTTC. This rearrangement joins TRBV10-3 to TRBJ2-7, with a tentative D call TRBD2 (5 bases). The CDR3 runs 16 residues. Germline CDR1 reads ENHRY; CDR2 reads SYGVKD. Trimming removed 2 bases at V and 1 base at J, with 15 bases between.

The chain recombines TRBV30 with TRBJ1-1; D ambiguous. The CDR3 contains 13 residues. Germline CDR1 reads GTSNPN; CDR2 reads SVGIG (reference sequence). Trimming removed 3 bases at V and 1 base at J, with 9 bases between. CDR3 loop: CAWRRNTNTEAFF. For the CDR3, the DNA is TGTGCCTGGAGGCGGAATACGAACACTGAAGCTTTCTTT.

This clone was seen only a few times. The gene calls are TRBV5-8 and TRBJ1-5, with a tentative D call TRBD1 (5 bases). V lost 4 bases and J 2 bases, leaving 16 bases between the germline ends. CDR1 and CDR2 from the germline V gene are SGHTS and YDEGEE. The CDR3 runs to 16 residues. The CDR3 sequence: CASSPGPYGGNQPQHF. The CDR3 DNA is TGTGCCAGCAGCCCGGGGCCCTACGGAGGCAATCAGCCCCAGCATTTT.

CDR3 sequence reads: CAWSIREGETQYF. The CDR3 DNA follows: TGTGCCTGGAGTATAAGGGAAGGGGAGACCCAGTACTTC. The chain has TRBV30 and TRBJ2-5; no definite D call. Germline lookup yields CDR1 GTSNPN and CDR2 SVGIG (reference sequence). The CDR3 has 13 residues. The V end was cut by 2 bases, the J end by 5 bases, with 12 bases between.

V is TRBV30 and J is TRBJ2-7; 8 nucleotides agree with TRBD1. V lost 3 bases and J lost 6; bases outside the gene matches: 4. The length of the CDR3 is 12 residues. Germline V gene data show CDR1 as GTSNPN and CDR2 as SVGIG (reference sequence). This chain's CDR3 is CAWRRQGFEQYF. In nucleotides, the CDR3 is TGTGCCTGGAGACGACAGGGGTTCGAGCAGTACTTC. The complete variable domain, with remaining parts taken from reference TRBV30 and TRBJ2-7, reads SQTIHQWPATLVQPVGSPLSLECTVEGTSNPNLYWYRQAAGRGLQLLFYSVGIGQISSEVPQNLSASRPQDRQFILSSKKLLLSDSGFYLCAWRRQGFEQYFGPGTRLTVT.